This TCR beta chain was identified in a study of blood T cell repertoires in COVID-19. Per the germline V gene, CDR1 is SQVTM and CDR2 is ANQGSEA. Deletions cut 4 bases from V and 5 bases from J, with 14 bases between. This CDR3 has 14 amino acids. Libraries were prepared by immunoSEQ multiplex PCR; TCRdb keeps only in-frame clonotypes and omits some of them. The table includes some 350,000 clones, around 89% detected once. This chain joins TRBV29-1 and TRBJ1-4; D perhaps matches TRBD1 (5 bases). The sequencing sample was made of peripheral blood. The TCR originated in a woman in her twenties or thirties with COVID-19, enrolled during active disease. This CDR3 is CSVAWGDGNEKLFF. The CDR3 coding sequence is TGCAGCGTTGCGTGGGGGGACGGAAATGAAAAACTGTTTTTT.